A single sample gave rise to the 17 T cell receptor beta chains below, sequenced in a study of immune reconstitution after stem cell transplant in scleroderma. In TCRdb, the RT-PCR reads were re-called with MiXCR into one record per CDR3 protein. This sample carries about 1,900 distinct CDR3 sequences, about 14% of them seen once, and the ten largest clones take around 60%. This sample was taken before or after autologous hematopoietic stem cell transplantation (not recorded which). These receptors were obtained from a female donor with systemic sclerosis.

This clonotype was counted many times. The gene calls are TRBV14 and TRBJ2-5; D is ambiguous. The CDR3 totals 16 residues. With 4 bases removed from V and 2 bases from J, the gap between germline ends came to 17 bases. Per germline, CDR1 SGHDN and CDR2 FVKESK. In DNA, the CDR3 is TGTGCCAGCAGCCTAAACAAAGGGTGGAGACAAGAGACCCAGTACTTC. Translating it yields CASSLNKGWRQETQYF.

Sample share makes this clonotype medium-sized. The rearrangement joins TRBV6-5 to TRBJ2-7; TRBD1 might be the D (5 bases). The germline V gene encodes CDR1 MNHEY and CDR2 SVGAGI. The V and J ends lost 0 bases and 2 bases respectively, with 14 bases between them. CDR3 size: 16 residues. CDR3 sequence reads: CASSYSQGSYPYEQYF. The CDR3, as DNA: TGTGCCAGCAGTTACTCGCAGGGCTCCTACCCCTACGAGCAGTACTTC.

The chain carries TRBV4-1 and TRBJ2-3; D unclear. The germline V gene has CDR1 MGHRA and CDR2 YSYEKL. V lost 1 base and J 4 bases, leaving 9 bases between the germline ends. The CDR3 sequence is 14 residues long. CDR3 nucleotide sequence: TGCGCCAGCAGCCAAGCAACTCCGCCAGATACGCAGTATTTT. This gives the protein CASSQATPPDTQYF.

This clonotype is categorized as medium-sized. V is TRBV20-1 and J is TRBJ2-1, with a tentative D call TRBD2 (5 bases). Trimming took 0 bases from V and 0 from J, leaving 6 bases between them. This CDR3 has 14 residues. Germline lookup yields CDR1 DFQATT and CDR2 SNEGSKA (reference sequence). The CDR3 DNA reads as TGCAGTGCTAGAGATGGGAGCTCCTACAATGAGCAGTTCTTC. It specifies CSARDGSSYNEQFF.

By sample share, this clonotype is medium-sized (0.01 to 0.1%). J is TRBJ2-5 and V is TRBV7-9, with D maybe TRBD1 (5 bases). CDR3 length: 12 residues. V was shortened by 0 bases and J by 7 bases, with 6 bases between the two germline ends. Germline V gene lookup returns CDR1 SEHNR and CDR2 FQNEAQ (reference sequence). CDR3 sequence (DNA): TGTGCCAGCAGCTTAGCGACAGTGACCCAGTACTTC. Protein: CASSLATVTQYF.

This clonotype is medium-sized (0.01 to 0.1%) in the sample. The chain employs TRBV5-1 and TRBJ2-5; D perhaps matches TRBD1 (5 bases). The length of the CDR3 is 17 residues. Germline V gene lookup returns CDR1 SGHRS and CDR2 YFSETQ. V was clipped by 3 bases and J by 0 bases, with 18 bases between them. The CDR3 DNA sequence: TGCGCCAGCAGCTACCCCCGACAGAAACCGTACCAAGAGACCCAGTACTTC. This codes for CASSYPRQKPYQETQYF.

This clonotype was seen more than once but under ten times. This chain joins TRBV12-3 or TRBV12-4 and TRBJ2-7, with TRBD1 matching 10 bases. CDR3 size: 14 residues. With V trimmed by 4 bases and J by 3 bases, 3 bases remained unmatched. The CDR3 reads CASSSGTGDYEQYF. CDR3 nucleotide sequence: TGTGCCAGCAGTTCCGGGACAGGGGACTACGAGCAGTACTTC.

This clonotype is medium-sized by share. The rearrangement links TRBV5-1 to TRBJ2-1, with 11 nucleotides matching TRBD2. CDR3 length: 15 amino acids. V lost 0 bases, J lost 9 bases, and 5 bases stayed unmatched. Germline CDR1 reads SGHRS; CDR2 reads YFSETQ. The CDR3 spells CASSLELAGEGEQFF. The CDR3 DNA reads TGCGCCAGCAGCTTGGAACTAGCGGGGGAGGGTGAGCAGTTCTTC.

This clonotype is judged medium-sized (0.01 to 0.1%). This chain uses TRBV21-1 with TRBJ1-2; the table's D call of TRBD1 was not tested on the DNA. TRBV21-1 is shown as a pseudogene. The CDR3 has 15 amino acids. CDR3 DNA: TGTGCCAGCAGCTCCCGGGACAGGGAATTATATGGCTACACCTTC. Its protein is CASSSRDRELYGYTF.

Judged by abundance, this clonotype is medium-sized (0.01 to 0.1%). The J gene is TRBJ2-1, the V gene TRBV5-1; 8 bases map to TRBD2. Germline values: CDR1 SGHRS, CDR2 YFSETQ. After removal of 0 bases from V and 4 bases from J, the junction contained 9 bases not matched to a gene. The CDR3 is 17 amino acids. CDR3 in amino acids: CASSLDLTGGGYNEQFF. CDR3 coding DNA: TGCGCCAGCAGCTTGGACCTGACGGGGGGGGGATACAATGAGCAGTTCTTC. The whole variable domain, filled in from reference TRBV5-1 and TRBJ2-1, reads KAGVTQTPRYLIKTRGQQVTLSCSPISGHRSVSWYQQTPGQGLQFLFEYFSETQRNKGNFPGRFSGRQFSNSRSEMNVSTLELGDSALYLCASSLDLTGGGYNEQFFGPGTRLTVL.

This clonotype qualifies as medium-sized. The junction departs from the called germline gene at one end, perhaps through a read error. The DNA for the CDR3 is TGTGCTAGCAGCTCAACCCCGGGACCCAAAAACATTCAGTACTTC. Residues: CASSSTPGPKNIQYF. The chain is built from TRBV7-7 and TRBJ2-4; D may correspond to TRBD1 or TRBD2 (5 bases each). Looked up from germline, CDR1 is SSHAT and CDR2 is FNYEAQ (reference sequence). The CDR3 length is 15 residues.

This clonotype was seen a handful of times. The J gene is TRBJ2-1, the V gene TRBV6-5; TRBD2 matches at 16 bases. The V gene end was trimmed by 0 bases and the J gene end by 4 bases; junction bases not matched to a gene: 12. CDR1 is MNHEY and CDR2 is SVGAGI in the germline V gene. This CDR3 contains 21 residues. CDR3 protein: CASSYSLPGLAGGPGYNEQFF. CDR3 in DNA: TGTGCCAGCAGTTACTCGCTGCCGGGACTAGCGGGAGGGCCGGGTTACAATGAGCAGTTCTTC.

This clonotype has only a few counts. The rearrangement links TRBV19 to TRBJ1-6, with D unclear. There are 13 residues in the CDR3. Per the germline V gene, CDR1 is LNHDA and CDR2 is SQIVND (reference sequence). V gave up 3 bases and J gave up 7 bases, with 7 bases separating them. The CDR3 DNA reads as TGTGCCAGTAGTATTGCTGAGAATTCACCCCTCCACTTT. Translation gives CASSIAENSPLHF. The full variable domain, rest sourced from reference TRBV19 and TRBJ1-6, is DGGITQSPKYLFRKEGQNVTLSCEQNLNHDAMYWYRQDPGQGLRLIYYSQIVNDFQKGDIAEGYSVSREKKESFPLTVTSAQKNPTAFYLCASSIAENSPLHFGNGTRLTVT.

The rearrangement links TRBV10-3 to TRBJ1-1; 7 bases align to TRBD1. The V segment lost 6 bases and the J segment 1 base; nucleotides outside the gene matches: 2. Germline assignment: CDR1 ENHRY and CDR2 SYGVKD. The CDR3 length is 13 residues. Written as DNA, the CDR3 is TGTGCCATCAGGAGACAGGGGAACACTGAAGCTTTCTTT. This sequence encodes CAIRRQGNTEAFF.

V is TRBV7-3 and J is TRBJ2-2, with 9 bases aligning to TRBD2. Germline V CDR1 and CDR2: SGHTA, FQGTGA. The V and J ends lost 5 bases and 1 base, in that order; junction bases with no gene match: 8. CDR3 size: 17 residues. The CDR3 region is CASSPPNSGGNTGELFF. Written as DNA, the CDR3 is TGTGCCAGCAGCCCTCCGAATAGCGGGGGGAACACCGGGGAGCTGTTTTTT. Full variable domain (remainder filled in from reference TRBV7-3 and TRBJ2-2): GAGVSQTPSNKVTEKGKYVELRCDPISGHTALYWYRQSLGQGPEFLIYFQGTGAADDSGLPNDRFFAVRPEGSVSTLKIQRTERGDSAVYLCASSPPNSGGNTGELFFGEGSRLTVL.

As for this clonotype: A much larger clone lies one base from this, so it may be a read error. The gene calls are TRBV25-1 and TRBJ1-1; D remains ambiguous. Germline V gene sequence: CDR1 MGHDK, CDR2 SYGVNS. The CDR3 consists of 13 residues. CDR3 nucleotide sequence: TGTGTCAGCACCCTACAAGAGAACACTGAAGCTTTCTTT. Its translation: CVSTLQENTEAFF.

This chain uses TRBV12-3 or TRBV12-4 with TRBJ2-1; D is possibly TRBD1 or TRBD2 (5 bases each). The V and J ends lost 4 bases and 7 bases respectively, with 20 bases between them. The CDR3 is 16 amino acids. CDR3: CASSSHGAKLGNEQFF. The CDR3 DNA follows: TGTGCCAGCAGTTCCCACGGGGCCAAACTGGGGAATGAGCAGTTCTTC.